Following are 31 T cell receptor beta chains from one sample sequenced in a study of blood T cells in healthy people across ages. Through a sample-barcoded 5' primer and a J-beta primer mix, a second PCR was run for 7 to 11 cycles. TCRdb processed the 5' RACE reads anew with MiXCR; each CDR3 protein has one entry. The sample carries about 1.8 million distinct CDR3 sequences, around 50% recorded once. Sample: blood. The receptors come from a woman aged 40 to 49 in good health.

The chain links TRBV6-5 to TRBJ1-2, with 8 bases fitting TRBD1. The CDR3 loop spans 14 amino acids. The ends lost 6 bases at V and 0 bases at J; junction bases unmatched: 3. The V gene's germline CDR1 is MNHEY and CDR2 SVGAGI. CDR3: CASRTGVPNYGYTF. The CDR3 coding sequence is TGTGCCAGCAGGACAGGGGTTCCTAACTATGGCTACACCTTC.

This clonotype was counted only a few times. The chain joins TRBV6-2 or TRBV6-3 to TRBJ1-1; D unresolved. The germline V and J ends were trimmed by 7 bases and 3 bases, with 18 bases remaining between them. The V gene's germline CDR1 is MNHEY and CDR2 SVGEGT. This CDR3 spans 15 amino acids. The CDR3 here is CASIDLDGEDTEAFF. CDR3 DNA: TGTGCCAGCATCGACCTGGACGGCGAGGACACTGAAGCTTTCTTT.

The V call is TRBV4-2, the J call TRBJ2-1; D is perhaps TRBD1 or TRBD2 (5 bases each). V lost 4 bases, J lost 4 bases, and 14 bases lay in between. There are 15 residues in the CDR3. The germline gives CDR1 LGHNA, CDR2 YNFKEQ. The CDR3 loop is CASSPQGDGYNEQFF. The CDR3 DNA reads as TGTGCCAGCAGCCCACAAGGGGACGGTTACAATGAGCAGTTCTTC.

This clonotype was picked up a small number of times. V usage is TRBV4-1 and J usage is TRBJ2-1; perhaps TRBD1 as D (5 bases). The V end lost 1 base, the J end lost 12 bases, and 10 bases lay between the germline ends. Per the germline V gene, CDR1 is MGHRA and CDR2 is YSYEKL. The CDR3 runs to 12 residues. DNA for the CDR3: TGCGCCAGCAGCCAAGGTTTAAGGGGGCAGTTCTTC. It encodes CASSQGLRGQFF.

This clonotype was observed a handful of times. V gene TRBV9 combines with J gene TRBJ2-3; D gene ambiguous. CDR1 is SGDLS, CDR2 YYNGEE, per germline. The CDR3 covers 17 residues. Trimming took off 3 bases at V and 2 bases at J, with 19 bases between the two ends. CDR3 in DNA: TGTGCCAGCAGCGGCCGGGTCCCAGCCCCCATCACAGATACGCAGTATTTT. This encodes CASSGRVPAPITDTQYF.

Only a few counts were recorded for this clonotype. The V gene is TRBV9, the J gene TRBJ2-1; 10 bases fit TRBD2. J was trimmed by 4 bases and V by 0 bases; bases with no gene match: 7. This CDR3 is built from 17 residues. CDR1 and CDR2 from the germline V gene are SGDLS and YYNGEE. In DNA form, the CDR3 reads TGTGCCAGCAGCGTAGAGCTGAGGACTAGCGGTTACAATGAGCAGTTCTTC. Its protein is CASSVELRTSGYNEQFF.

V usage is TRBV20-1 and J usage is TRBJ2-5, with 8 bases fitting TRBD1. V was clipped by 0 bases and J by 11 bases; unmatched bases: 17. The CDR3 sequence is 16 residues long. Germline CDR1 is DFQATT and CDR2 is SNEGSKA (reference sequence). CDR3 bases: TGCAGTGCTAGAGATACACCAGGGGGCCGCTTGCATGAGCAGTACTTC. Encoded protein: CSARDTPGGRLHEQYF.

The gene calls are TRBV5-1 and TRBJ2-1; D uncertain. The CDR3 length is 14 residues. V was shortened by 4 bases and J by 4 bases, with 12 bases between the two germline ends. The germline V gene encodes CDR1 SGHRS and CDR2 YFSETQ. The chain's CDR3 is CASSPNSRYNEQFF. The CDR3 DNA is TGCGCCAGCAGCCCAAATAGCAGATACAATGAGCAGTTCTTC.

The chain carries TRBV29-1 and TRBJ2-3, with D perhaps being TRBD1 or TRBD2 (7 bases each). V lost 5 bases and J lost 2, with 20 bases in between. Germline V gene data show CDR1 as SQVTM and CDR2 as ANQGSEA. This CDR3 region has 16 residues. The CDR3 protein is CSVQGERDRVTDTQYF. The CDR3 region has the DNA TGCAGCGTTCAAGGTGAGCGGGACAGAGTCACAGATACGCAGTATTTT.

V usage is TRBV7-2 and J usage is TRBJ1-4; 7 bases agree with TRBD1. Unmatched junction bases numbered 12, after V lost 1 base and J lost 7 bases. The CDR3 is 17 residues long. Germline V gene lookup returns CDR1 SGHTA and CDR2 FQGNSA. CDR3 in DNA: TGTGCCAGCAGCTTAGTAGGAGGGGGCAGGAGTATTGAAAAACTGTTTTTT. As protein: CASSLVGGGRSIEKLFF.

This clonotype was observed a single time. The chain combines TRBV5-4 with TRBJ2-1; D ambiguous. This CDR3 region has 15 residues. The V gene lost 4 bases and the J gene lost 10 bases, with 21 bases spanning the gap. Germline loops: CDR1 SGHNT, CDR2 YYREEE (reference sequence). CDR3 protein: CASSAVGGGPREQFF. The CDR3 DNA is TGTGCCAGCAGCGCCGTGGGTGGTGGTCCTAGGGAGCAGTTCTTC.

The chain couples TRBV13 to TRBJ2-1, with D unclear. V lost 3 bases and J 9 bases, leaving 9 bases between the germline ends. This CDR3 contains 12 residues. Germline V gene sequence: CDR1 PRHDT, CDR2 FYEKMQ (reference sequence). CDR3: CASSLRPFEQFF. CDR3 DNA sequence: TGTGCCAGCAGCTTGCGGCCGTTTGAGCAGTTCTTC.

The chain couples TRBV20-1 to TRBJ1-2, with TRBD1 as a possible D gene (6 bases). Germline V gives CDR1 DFQATT, CDR2 SNEGSKA (reference sequence). The CDR3 contains 12 residues. V lost 5 bases to trimming and J lost 2 bases, with 9 bases between them. The CDR3 nucleotides read TGCAGTGCTGCGGACAGAAACTATGGCTACACCTTC. It specifies CSAADRNYGYTF.

The V call is TRBV7-2, the J call TRBJ1-2; D may be TRBD1 (5 bases). The CDR3 contains 13 residues. V was pared by 5 bases and J by 5 bases, with 12 bases between. Germline CDR1 and CDR2: SGHTA and FQGNSA. The CDR3 region has the DNA TGTGCCAGCAGCGATCCCAGGGAGTATGGCTACACCTTC. Translation gives CASSDPREYGYTF.

The V and J genes are TRBV11-3 and TRBJ2-1, with 7 nucleotides matching TRBD2. V was clipped by 2 bases and J by 11 bases; unmatched bases: 3. The CDR3 totals 12 residues. The V gene's germline CDR1 is SGHNT and CDR2 YENEEA. This chain's CDR3 is CASSLTSGKQFF. In DNA form, the CDR3 reads TGTGCCAGCAGCTTAACGAGCGGGAAGCAGTTCTTC.

At least ten counts were recorded for this clonotype. A read error is possible here, since a much larger clone lies one base away. The V gene is TRBV7-2, the J gene TRBJ2-3; D unresolved. Germline CDR1 is SGHTA and CDR2 is FQGNSA. The CDR3 is 14 residues long. V was pared by 7 bases and J by 2 bases, with 13 bases between. CDR3 sequence: CASNPAKPTDTQYF. The CDR3 DNA follows: TGTGCCAGCAACCCGGCCAAGCCCACAGATACGCAGTATTTT. Looking up the rest from reference TRBV7-2 and TRBJ2-3 gives the full variable domain: GAGVSQSPSNKVTEKGKDVELRCDPISGHTALYWYRQSLGQGLEFLIYFQGNSAPDKSGLPSDRFSAERTGGSVSTLTIQRTQQEDSAVYLCASNPAKPTDTQYFGPGTRLTVL.

V gene TRBV6-2 or TRBV6-3 combines with J gene TRBJ2-1; TRBD2 matches 10 bases. Germline values: CDR1 MNHEY, CDR2 SVGEGT. V shed 7 bases and J 8 bases; nucleotides not matched to a gene: 11. This CDR3 has 15 amino acids. The CDR3 loop reads CASTKTSGFWDEQFF. Here the CDR3 DNA reads TGTGCCAGCACCAAGACTAGCGGGTTTTGGGATGAGCAGTTCTTC.

This rearrangement joins TRBV27 to TRBJ2-3, with a weak D call TRBD1 (6 bases). Trimming left V 0 bases short and J 10 bases short, with 11 bases between. The CDR3 contains 13 residues. Germline CDR1 reads MNHEY; CDR2 reads SMNVEV (reference sequence). The CDR3 DNA reads TGTGCCAGCAGTTTATCGGGCCAGGGGTCGCAGTATTTT. This encodes CASSLSGQGSQYF.

The CDR3 spells CASMRDVDQPQHF. The CDR3 bases are TGTGCCAGCATGAGGGACGTTGATCAGCCCCAGCATTTT. The V gene is TRBV6-5, the J gene TRBJ1-5, with D maybe TRBD1 (5 bases). The CDR3 is 13 residues long. V lost 7 bases, J lost 5 bases, and 12 bases lay in between. CDR1 MNHEY and CDR2 SVGAGI come from the germline V gene.

This clonotype was seen only a few times. The V call is TRBV4-1, the J call TRBJ1-1; D possibly corresponds to TRBD1 (6 bases). Trimming removed 4 bases at V and 1 base at J, with 13 bases between. The length of the CDR3 is 15 residues. The germline V gene has CDR1 MGHRA and CDR2 YSYEKL. The chain's CDR3 is CASSPLGQQNTEAFF. The CDR3 region has the DNA TGCGCCAGCAGCCCACTGGGACAACAGAACACTGAAGCTTTCTTT.

In regard to this clonotype: A much larger clone lies a single base off, so this may be a read error. The chain recombines TRBV6-2 or TRBV6-3 with TRBJ2-5; D remains ambiguous. The V gene lost 7 bases and the J gene lost 3 bases, with 6 bases spanning the gap. In germline, CDR1 is MNHEY, CDR2 SVGEGT. The CDR3 sequence is 11 residues long. The CDR3 coding sequence is TGTGCCAGCACCCAAAAAGAGACCCAGTACTTC. Translated: CASTQKETQYF.

This clonotype was counted only a few times. The chain uses TRBV20-1 and TRBJ2-1, with 15 bases identical to TRBD2. Germline CDR1 reads DFQATT; CDR2 reads SNEGSKA (reference sequence). The CDR3 is 17 residues long. J was trimmed by 5 bases and V by 6 bases; bases with no gene match: 11. In DNA, the CDR3 is TGCAGTGCCCCGGGACACTGGACTAGCGGGGGGGACAATGAGCAGTTCTTC. Residues: CSAPGHWTSGGDNEQFF.

The V gene is TRBV5-1, the J gene TRBJ2-5; the D gene is possibly TRBD1 (6 bases). Near its end, the DNA agrees better with TRBJ2-7, so the J call may be wrong. Germline V gene sequence: CDR1 SGHRS, CDR2 YFSETQ. CDR3 length equals 14 residues. CDR3 protein: CASSLAQGGDEQYF. Here the CDR3 DNA reads TGCGCCAGCAGCTTGGCACAGGGTGGCGACGAGCAGTACTTC.

The chain has TRBV2 and TRBJ2-3; the D gene is possibly TRBD2 (5 bases). The V gene's germline CDR1 is SNHLY and CDR2 FYNNEI. CDR3 size: 13 residues. The V gene lost 8 bases and the J gene lost 2 bases, with 11 bases spanning the gap. The CDR3 loop reads CASLPGNTDTQYF. The CDR3, as DNA: TGTGCCAGCCTCCCCGGGAACACAGATACGCAGTATTTT.

The chain is built from TRBV19 and TRBJ1-2, with D uncertain. Trimming cost V 5 bases and J 6 bases, with 16 bases left between them. CDR1 and CDR2 (germline): LNHDA, SQIVND (reference sequence). The CDR3 totals 14 residues. The CDR3 spells CASSVRAIPNGYTF. As DNA, the CDR3 is TGTGCCAGTAGTGTACGAGCTATCCCAAATGGCTACACCTTC.

This clonotype was observed a handful of times. V and J are TRBV5-1 and TRBJ2-1, with D perhaps TRBD1 (6 bases). The CDR3 sequence is 14 residues long. The germline gives CDR1 SGHRS, CDR2 YFSETQ. Trimming removed 4 bases from V and 8 bases from J, with 16 bases in between. CDR3: CASSPPARGDEQFF. The CDR3 DNA reads TGCGCCAGCAGCCCGCCGGCCAGGGGCGATGAGCAGTTCTTC.

J is TRBJ2-1 and V is TRBV5-5, with D perhaps being TRBD1 or TRBD2 (5 bases each). The CDR3 has 15 amino acids. The V end lost 2 bases, the J end lost 10 bases, and 19 bases lay between the germline ends. Germline V gene lookup returns CDR1 SGHKS and CDR2 YYEKEE (reference sequence). The CDR3 DNA reads as TGTGCCAGCAGCTTCCAGGGATGGGGGACCTACGAGCAGTTCTTC. Protein product: CASSFQGWGTYEQFF.

The V call is TRBV6-5, the J call TRBJ2-6; no firm D call. V dropped 6 bases and J dropped 2 bases, with 5 bases sitting between them. Germline V gene sequence: CDR1 MNHEY, CDR2 SVGAGI. CDR3 length: 13 amino acids. This CDR3 is CASRQTGANVLTF. CDR3 DNA: TGTGCCAGCAGACAAACTGGGGCCAACGTCCTGACTTTC.

This clonotype was picked up a small number of times. V gene TRBV6-2 or TRBV6-3 combines with J gene TRBJ1-1, with D uncertain. CDR3 length: 13 residues. Deletions cut 5 bases from V and 4 bases from J, with 11 bases between. From germline, CDR1 is MNHEY and CDR2 SVGEGT. This CDR3 is CASSRPTFTEAFF. The CDR3 DNA reads as TGTGCCAGCAGTCGCCCCACTTTCACTGAAGCTTTCTTT.

V gene TRBV4-2 combines with J gene TRBJ2-3, with a possible D match to TRBD1 (5 bases). CDR1 and CDR2 (germline): LGHNA, YNFKEQ. The CDR3 sequence is 14 residues long. V shed 0 bases and J shed 5 bases, with 9 bases lying between them. The chain's CDR3 is CASSQDLGVDTQYF. The CDR3 DNA is TGTGCCAGCAGCCAAGATCTAGGGGTAGATACGCAGTATTTT.

V usage is TRBV28 and J usage is TRBJ2-7; TRBD1 agrees at 8 bases. CDR3 length: 16 residues. The germline gives CDR1 MDHEN, CDR2 SYDVKM. Trimming cost V 9 bases and J 6 bases; bases outside gene matches: 19. The CDR3 sequence: CASNYRGDGDSSEQYF. For the CDR3, the DNA is TGTGCCAGTAACTACAGGGGGGACGGGGATAGTTCCGAGCAGTACTTC.